Shown below are 27 T cell receptor beta chains from a single sample sequenced in a study of identical twins. Via MiXCR, TCRdb re-called the 5' RACE reads, giving one row per CDR3 protein. Of roughly 710,000 distinct CDR3 sequences in the sample, 6.1% were seen once. The sequenced material came from naive T cells sorted from blood. These receptors were obtained from a man younger than 30 in good health.

This clonotype was seen at least ten times. This chain uses TRBV12-3 or TRBV12-4 with TRBJ2-1; a weak D match, TRBD2 (5 bases). V was cut by 8 bases and J by 15 bases, with 17 bases left in between. The CDR3 is 11 amino acids. This CDR3 reads CASSLAGDWFF. Written as DNA, the CDR3 is TGTGCCAGCTCTCTGGCCGGGGATTGGTTCTTC.

In its sample, this clonotype was seen many times. In DNA, the CDR3 is TGTGCCAGCACTGAAGGGAACATTCAGTACTTC. Translation gives CASTEGNIQYF. The chain employs TRBV12-3 or TRBV12-4 and TRBJ2-4; unclear D gene. CDR3 size: 11 residues. V lost 7 bases and J 7 bases, leaving 8 bases between the germline ends.

In its sample, this clonotype was seen many times. This sequence joins TRBV10-2 and TRBJ2-1; the D gene could be TRBD1 or TRBD2 (5 bases each). The CDR3 covers 15 residues. The germline V gene encodes CDR1 WSHSY and CDR2 SAAADI. The germline V and J ends were trimmed by 0 bases and 8 bases, with 14 bases remaining between them. The CDR3 bases are TGCGCCAGCAGTGAGTCGAATGTGAGAGGGGATGAGCAGTTCTTC. This sequence encodes CASSESNVRGDEQFF.

This clonotype was seen ten or more times. The chain carries TRBV24-1 and TRBJ2-2; a weak D match, TRBD2 (6 bases). The germline V gene encodes CDR1 KGHDR and CDR2 SFDVKD. The CDR3 is 17 amino acids. The germline V and J ends were trimmed by 4 bases and 0 bases, with 14 bases remaining between them. CDR3 nucleotide sequence: TGTGCCACCAGTGACCCCCGGGGGACCGCGAACACCGGGGAGCTGTTTTTT. This codes for CATSDPRGTANTGELFF.

This clonotype came up many times. The rearrangement joins TRBV27 to TRBJ2-7; 9 bases fit TRBD1. The junction had 1 base not matched to a gene; V was cut back by 4 bases and J by 0 bases. The V gene's germline CDR1 is MNHEY and CDR2 SMNVEV (reference sequence). The CDR3 loop spans 14 amino acids. This CDR3 is CASSWGQGSYEQYF. The CDR3 DNA reads TGTGCCAGCAGTTGGGGACAGGGCTCCTACGAGCAGTACTTC.

This clonotype was found many times. V and J are TRBV7-9 and TRBJ2-5; D remains ambiguous. Germline V CDR1 and CDR2: SEHNR, FQNEAQ (reference sequence). V was shortened by 8 bases and J by 3 bases, with 7 bases between the two germline ends. The CDR3 runs 11 residues. The CDR3 sequence is CASPSEETQYF. The CDR3 nucleotides are TGTGCCAGCCCTTCAGAAGAGACCCAGTACTTC.

V gene TRBV20-1 combines with J gene TRBJ2-1; D might be TRBD1 or TRBD2, each matching 5 bases. Trimming left V 3 bases short and J 2 bases short, with 11 bases between. The germline CDR1 and CDR2 sequences are DFQATT and SNEGSKA (reference sequence). The CDR3 loop spans 14 amino acids. Written as DNA, the CDR3 is TGCAGTGCTAGCTCCCGGGACGCCTACAATGAGCAGTTCTTC. It encodes CSASSRDAYNEQFF.

The chain employs TRBV27 and TRBJ2-2; TRBD1 agrees at 8 bases. V was clipped by 11 bases and J by 6 bases; unmatched bases: 14. The germline gives CDR1 MNHEY, CDR2 SMNVEV (reference sequence). The CDR3 runs to 15 residues. Written as DNA, the CDR3 is TGTGCCTCACAACCGGGACAGGCTAGCTCCGGGGAGCTGTTTTTT. This gives the protein CASQPGQASSGELFF.

This clonotype was recorded at least ten times. The chain uses TRBV6-1 and TRBJ2-1; 9 positions match TRBD2. V was pared by 5 bases and J by 6 bases, with 14 bases of the junction left unmatched. Germline V gene lookup returns CDR1 MNHNS and CDR2 SASEGT. The CDR3 has 17 amino acids. This CDR3 reads CASSLTFLAGVSNEQFF. Here the CDR3 DNA reads TGTGCCAGCAGTCTAACTTTTTTAGCGGGAGTGTCCAATGAGCAGTTCTTC.

In its sample, this clonotype was seen many times. This rearrangement joins TRBV29-1 to TRBJ2-2, with D possibly being TRBD1 (6 bases). Germline-derived CDR1 and CDR2 are SQVTM and ANQGSEA. This CDR3 is 14 amino acids long. V shed 3 bases and J shed 6 bases, with 14 bases lying between them. This CDR3 reads CSVDQGNHPGELFF. Written as DNA, the CDR3 is TGCAGCGTTGATCAGGGGAACCATCCCGGGGAGCTGTTTTTT.

This clonotype was observed a handful of times. This rearrangement joins TRBV5-6 to TRBJ2-7; 11 positions agree with TRBD2. Trimming took 4 bases from V and 7 from J; bases not matched to a gene: 13. Germline-derived CDR1 and CDR2 are SGHDT and YYEEEE. This CDR3 contains 16 residues. CDR3 sequence (DNA): TGTGCCAGCAGCCTGCGACTAGCGGGGTTCGGGGAGGAGCAGTACGTC. Its protein is CASSLRLAGFGEEQYV.

The table lists this clonotype with many counts. The genes are TRBV4-2 and TRBJ1-1, with a tentative D call TRBD1 (5 bases). Germline CDR1 reads LGHNA; CDR2 reads YNFKEQ. V lost 1 base, J lost 4 bases, and 22 bases lay in between. The CDR3 consists of 18 residues. The CDR3 bases are TGTGCCAGCAGCCAAGTCGGCGGGGGGAGCGCTTTGGGCACTGAAGCTTTCTTT. This codes for CASSQVGGGSALGTEAFF.

This rearrangement joins TRBV20-1 to TRBJ2-6, with D tentatively TRBD1 or TRBD2 (5 bases each). CDR1 is DFQATT and CDR2 is SNEGSKA in the germline V gene (reference sequence). The CDR3 has 18 amino acids. The germline V and J ends were trimmed by 4 bases and 0 bases, with 19 bases remaining between them. CDR3 sequence reads: CSAKPGRWPFSGANVLTF. In DNA form, the CDR3 reads TGCAGTGCTAAACCGGGACGCTGGCCGTTCTCTGGGGCCAACGTCCTGACTTTC.

This clonotype was counted many times. The chain joins TRBV10-3 to TRBJ2-7, with 9 bases aligning to TRBD2. This CDR3 contains 13 residues. Losses at the gene ends were 4 bases for V and 6 bases for J; bases not matched to a gene: 4. Germline V lookup: CDR1 ENHRY, CDR2 SYGVKD. The chain's CDR3 is CAISGGTSTEQYV. In DNA, the CDR3 is TGTGCCATCAGTGGCGGGACTAGCACCGAGCAGTACGTC.

The chain joins TRBV10-3 to TRBJ2-5; D not certain. V gave up 6 bases and J gave up 2 bases, with 16 bases separating them. The CDR3 totals 15 residues. From germline, CDR1 is ENHRY and CDR2 SYGVKD. The CDR3 bases are TGTGCCATCAGCCTGGATCTGGACGGGCAAGAGACCCAGTACTTC. Amino acids: CAISLDLDGQETQYF.

A few counts support this clonotype. J is TRBJ2-1 and V is TRBV12-3 or TRBV12-4; D is unresolved. V dropped 5 bases and J dropped 10 bases, with 9 bases sitting between them. This CDR3 comprises 11 residues. The CDR3 sequence is CASSVALEQFF. In DNA, the CDR3 is TGTGCCAGCAGTGTGGCCCTCGAGCAGTTCTTC.

The chain uses TRBV5-1 and TRBJ2-1; D gene unclear. The germline gives CDR1 SGHRS, CDR2 YFSETQ. CDR3 length: 16 amino acids. Trimming removed 0 bases at V and 4 bases at J, with 14 bases between. CDR3 nucleotide sequence: TGCGCCAGCAGCTTGGTATCTACAGAAATATACAATGAGCAGTTCTTC. Translation: CASSLVSTEIYNEQFF. The full variable domain, with the rest looked up from reference TRBV5-1 and TRBJ2-1, is KAGVTQTPRYLIKTRGQQVTLSCSPISGHRSVSWYQQTPGQGLQFLFEYFSETQRNKGNFPGRFSGRQFSNSRSEMNVSTLELGDSALYLCASSLVSTEIYNEQFFGPGTRLTVL.

There are many counts of this clonotype. The chain uses TRBV18 and TRBJ1-2; 8 bases agree with TRBD1. Germline assignment: CDR1 KGHSH and CDR2 LQKENI. The CDR3 runs 16 residues. Trimming cost V 0 bases and J 2 bases; bases outside gene matches: 5. CDR3 sequence reads: CASSPPGTGRNYGYTF. CDR3 in DNA: TGTGCCAGCTCACCACCTGGGACAGGAAGAAACTATGGCTACACCTTC. Full variable domain (rest looked up from reference TRBV18 and TRBJ1-2): NAGVMQNPRHLVRRRGQEARLRCSPMKGHSHVYWYRQLPEEGLKFMVYLQKENIIDESGMPKERFSAEFPKEGPSILRIQQVVRGDSAAYFCASSPPGTGRNYGYTFGSGTRLTVV.

The chain uses TRBV20-1 and TRBJ1-5, with D unclear. V lost 1 base, J lost 1 base, and 11 bases lay in between. Looked up from germline, CDR1 is DFQATT and CDR2 is SNEGSKA (reference sequence). CDR3 size: 15 residues. This CDR3 is CSARGAGGSNQPQHF. CDR3 DNA sequence: TGCAGTGCTAGAGGGGCCGGCGGGAGCAATCAGCCCCAGCATTTT.

This clonotype was counted only a few times. The chain links TRBV25-1 to TRBJ2-1, with D possibly being TRBD1 (6 bases). CDR3 size: 19 residues. Germline-derived CDR1 and CDR2 are MGHDK and SYGVNS. Trimming stripped 1 base from V and 0 bases from J, with 19 bases between. The CDR3 loop reads CASSESMPRGWSSYNEQFF. The DNA for the CDR3 is TGTGCCAGCAGTGAATCCATGCCGAGGGGGTGGAGCTCCTACAATGAGCAGTTCTTC.

There are a few counts of this clonotype. V gene TRBV12-3 or TRBV12-4 combines with J gene TRBJ2-2; D remains ambiguous. This CDR3 has 12 amino acids. V was trimmed by 7 bases and J by 6 bases, leaving 9 bases between them. The CDR3 protein is CASTLTAGELFF. The CDR3, as DNA: TGTGCCAGCACCCTTACGGCCGGGGAGCTGTTTTTT.

This clonotype came up a few times. The CDR3 spells CASSQDFASAPGNTIYF. DNA of the CDR3: TGTGCCAGCAGCCAAGATTTCGCCAGCGCACCGGGAAACACCATATATTTT. The chain links TRBV14 to TRBJ1-3; D unclear. The CDR3 has 17 residues. CDR1 and CDR2 (germline): SGHDN, FVKESK. Trimming shortened V by 0 bases and J by 4 bases, and 16 bases separated the two germline ends.

This clonotype was recorded many times. The CDR3 region is CSAMRTAPNEQFF. DNA of the CDR3: TGCAGTGCCATGCGGACAGCACCCAATGAGCAGTTCTTC. The rearrangement links TRBV20-1 to TRBJ2-1, with a weak D call TRBD1 (6 bases). Germline CDR1 is DFQATT and CDR2 is SNEGSKA (reference sequence). The CDR3 extends over 13 amino acids. V lost 6 bases and J lost 6, with 15 bases in between.

This clonotype was counted at least ten times. The rearrangement joins TRBV20-1 to TRBJ1-1; no clear D gene. V was pared by 3 bases and J by 1 base, with 9 bases between. In germline, CDR1 is DFQATT, CDR2 SNEGSKA (reference sequence). The length of the CDR3 is 13 residues. The chain's CDR3 is CSASREENTEAFF. In DNA form, the CDR3 reads TGCAGTGCTAGTAGGGAGGAGAACACTGAAGCTTTCTTT.

This rearrangement joins TRBV5-1 to TRBJ2-3; 9 positions agree with TRBD1. In germline, CDR1 is SGHRS, CDR2 YFSETQ. With 2 bases clipped from V and 2 bases from J, the junction kept 6 bases outside the gene matches. The CDR3 totals 16 residues. CDR3 sequence reads: CASSFAGTGNTDTQYF. As DNA, the CDR3 is TGCGCCAGCAGCTTTGCCGGGACAGGGAACACAGATACGCAGTATTTT.

This clonotype was picked up many times. The chain links TRBV12-3 or TRBV12-4 to TRBJ2-3; D gene ambiguous. The CDR3 covers 14 residues. Trimming shortened V by 8 bases and J by 1 base, and 13 bases separated the two germline ends. As DNA, the CDR3 is TGTGCCAGCCTCGTCTGGGAAGGCACAGATACGCAGTATTTT. Its translation is CASLVWEGTDTQYF.

On this clonotype: A junction end diverges from the germline sequence, so it may reflect a read error. The chain carries TRBV23-1 and TRBJ2-1; 7 nucleotides agree with TRBD1. TRBV23-1 is an ORF; its function is uncertain. The CDR3 has 12 residues. This CDR3 reads CASSPPGPHRGF. CDR3 DNA sequence: TGCGCCAGCAGTCCTCCGGGACCCCACAGGGGATTC.